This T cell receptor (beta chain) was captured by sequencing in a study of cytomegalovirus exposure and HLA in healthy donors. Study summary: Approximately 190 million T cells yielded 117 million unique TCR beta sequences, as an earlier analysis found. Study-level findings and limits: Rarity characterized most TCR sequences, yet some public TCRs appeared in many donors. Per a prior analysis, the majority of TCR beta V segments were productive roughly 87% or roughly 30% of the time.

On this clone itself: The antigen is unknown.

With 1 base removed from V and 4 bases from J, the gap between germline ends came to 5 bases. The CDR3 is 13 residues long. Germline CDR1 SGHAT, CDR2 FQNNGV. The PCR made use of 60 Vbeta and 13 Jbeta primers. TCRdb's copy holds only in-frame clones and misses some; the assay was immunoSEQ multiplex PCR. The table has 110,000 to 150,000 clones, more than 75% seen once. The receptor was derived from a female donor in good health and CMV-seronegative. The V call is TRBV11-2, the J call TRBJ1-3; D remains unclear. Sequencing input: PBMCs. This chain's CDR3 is CASSLVEGNTIYF. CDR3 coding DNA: TGTGCCAGCAGCTTAGTAGAGGGAAACACCATATATTTT.